Each of the 8 T cell receptor beta chains below was sequenced from the same sample in a study of CD8 T cells in Susac syndrome. RNA amounts of roughly 0.45 to 1 ug underwent reverse transcription with random hexamers. A single record per CDR3 protein comes from TCRdb applying MiXCR to the immunoSEQ multiplex PCR reads. The sample has roughly 150,000 distinct CDR3 sequences, approximately 92% seen once. Input material: CD4+ T cells from PBMCs. The receptors come from a human donor in good health.

The V and J genes are TRBV5-1 and TRBJ1-1; D uncertain. CDR1 SGHRS and CDR2 YFSETQ come from the germline V gene. Trimming shortened V by 0 bases and J by 5 bases, and 14 bases separated the two germline ends. CDR3 length equals 15 residues. CDR3 nucleotides: TGCGCCAGCAGCTTGGCCCTCGGGAGAGGGACTGAAGCTTTCTTT. Translated, it gives CASSLALGRGTEAFF.

The count of this clonotype is one. The chain joins TRBV5-1 to TRBJ2-1, with 7 positions matching TRBD2. The V gene end was trimmed by 2 bases and the J gene end by 8 bases; junction bases not matched to a gene: 7. The CDR3 has 14 amino acids. Germline CDR1 is SGHRS and CDR2 is YFSETQ. The CDR3 region is CASSFEWGGDEQFF. The CDR3 nucleotides are TGCGCCAGCAGCTTCGAGTGGGGGGGAGATGAGCAGTTCTTC.

This chain connects TRBV7-3 to TRBJ1-1, with TRBD1 as a possible D gene (6 bases). This CDR3 is 14 amino acids long. Germline V gives CDR1 SGHTA, CDR2 FQGTGA. Trimming cost V 4 bases and J 7 bases, with 16 bases left between them. CDR3 protein: CASSSTYGGREAFF. The CDR3 DNA follows: TGTGCCAGCAGCTCTACGTACGGGGGGCGTGAAGCTTTCTTT.

The chain links TRBV12-5 to TRBJ2-2, with 7 positions matching TRBD1. Trimming at V came to 6 bases and at J to 1 base, leaving 2 bases not matched to a gene. Germline CDR1 is LGHNT and CDR2 is FRNRAP. This CDR3 region has 14 residues. The CDR3 here is CASGRQGNTGELFF. CDR3 nucleotides: TGTGCTAGTGGCCGACAGGGGAACACCGGGGAGCTGTTTTTT.

The V call is TRBV20-1, the J call TRBJ1-1, with a tentative D call TRBD1 (5 bases). Germline lookup yields CDR1 DFQATT and CDR2 SNEGSKA (reference sequence). Trimming cost V 5 bases and J 7 bases, with 29 bases left between them. CDR3 length equals 17 residues. In nucleotides, the CDR3 is TGCAGTGCTTTAGCGGTCATTTTAGGAGGGGAAATGGATGAAGCTTTCTTT. This gives the protein CSALAVILGGEMDEAFF.

The CDR3 loop is CSPWGGFDEQYF. CDR3 coding DNA: TGCAGCCCGTGGGGCGGTTTCGACGAGCAGTACTTC. The chain couples TRBV29-1 to TRBJ2-7; a possible D gene is TRBD1 (5 bases). The length of the CDR3 is 12 residues. With 8 bases removed from V and 5 bases from J, the gap between germline ends came to 16 bases. Germline CDR1 reads SQVTM; CDR2 reads ANQGSEA.

This sequence joins TRBV20-1 and TRBJ1-4; perhaps TRBD1 as D (5 bases). CDR1 DFQATT and CDR2 SNEGSKA come from the germline V gene (reference sequence). Trimming cost V 3 bases and J 7 bases, with 12 bases left between them. The CDR3 sequence is 13 residues long. This chain's CDR3 is CSASRQGGEKLFF. CDR3 DNA: TGCAGTGCTAGCCGCCAGGGAGGTGAAAAACTGTTTTTT.

The CDR3 coding sequence is TGTGCCTGGAGAACAGGGTGGTCACCCCTCCACTTT. It translates to CAWRTGWSPLHF. The V gene is TRBV30, the J gene TRBJ1-6, with D perhaps matching TRBD1 (6 bases). This CDR3 is built from 12 residues. V lost 3 bases and J 10 bases, leaving 10 bases between the germline ends. Germline CDR1 and CDR2: GTSNPN and SVGIG (reference sequence).